This TCR beta chain derives from a study of CD8+ T cells in alopecia areata. Across the study: Administration of oral tofacitinib to treated patients was at 5 to 10 mg twice daily.

Trimming cost V 2 bases and J 4 bases; bases outside gene matches: 13. CDR1 and CDR2 (germline): SEHNR, FQNEAQ (reference sequence). The CDR3 is made up of 17 amino acids. The treatment denotes: oral pan-JAK inhibitor, 5-10 mg twice daily. Extraction of RNA preceded its reverse transcription into cDNA, which served as the sequencing template. The table came from immunoSEQ multiplex PCR; TCRdb's copy has only in-frame clones and leaves some out. The table has hundreds of thousands of clones, approximately 72% seen once; the top ten hold 0.95% to 1.5%. V gene TRBV7-9 combines with J gene TRBJ1-1; 7 bases match TRBD1. The sequence derives from a human donor with alopecia areata. This material consisted of CD4+ T cells sorted from blood, taken at week 44, from a patient treated with tofacitinib. CDR3 DNA sequence: TGTGCCAGCAGCTTAAGGGGCGGCCAGGGGGTAGTCACTGAAGCTTTCTTT. Its translation is CASSLRGGQGVVTEAFF.